One and the same sample provided the 2 T cell receptor beta chains below, sequenced in a study of cytomegalovirus exposure and HLA in healthy donors. PCR involved 60 Vbeta and 13 Jbeta primers. Sequencing used immunoSEQ multiplex PCR; TCRdb keeps in-frame clones, though not all of them. The sample has fewer than 45,000 clones; over 60% are singletons. The sample comprised PBMCs. The receptors were gathered from a man between 40 and 49 years old in good health and CMV-seronegative.

The chain carries TRBV11-3 and TRBJ2-2; TRBD1 aligns across 7 bases. Germline trimming cut 5 bases from V and 6 bases from J; bases unmatched to any gene: 3. Germline-derived CDR1 and CDR2 are SGHNT and YENEEA. CDR3 size: 13 residues. The CDR3 here is CASSLTGSGELFF. The CDR3 region has the DNA TGTGCCAGCAGCCTGACAGGGTCCGGGGAGCTGTTTTTT. Based on the CDR3 plus reference TRBV11-3 and TRBJ2-2, the full variable domain is EAGVVQSPRYKIIEKKQPVAFWCNPISGHNTLYWYLQNLGQGPELLIRYENEEAVDDSQLPKDRFSAERLKGVDSTLKIQPAELGDSAVYLCASSLTGSGELFFGEGSRLTVL.

The chain links TRBV6-5 to TRBJ2-1; 12 nucleotides align to TRBD2. Germline CDR1 is MNHEY and CDR2 is SVGAGI. V was pared by 2 bases and J by 10 bases, with 6 bases of the junction left unmatched. This CDR3 is built from 15 residues. CDR3 residues: CASSYVSSGGVEQFF. The DNA for the CDR3 is TGTGCCAGCAGTTACGTCTCTAGCGGGGGGGTCGAGCAGTTCTTC.